The clone carrying this T cell receptor (beta chain) was seen only a few times. The data were produced by immunoSEQ multiplex PCR, yet TCRdb's version contains in-frame clones alone and is incomplete. The profile shows 90,000 to 120,000 clones, around nine tenths of them singletons. The data derive from a study of identifying expanded T cells in peripheral blood. The sequencing sample was made of blood. This TCR was sampled from a person aged 18-70 years in good health.

The CDR3 spells CASSLVSTGDTEAFF. The CDR3 DNA sequence: TGTGCCAGCAGCTTAGTGTCCACCGGGGACACTGAAGCTTTCTTT. The rearrangement uses TRBV7-6 and TRBJ1-1, with D uncertain. The CDR3 length is 15 residues. Deletions cut 1 base from V and 3 bases from J, with 12 bases between. The germline gives CDR1 SGHVS, CDR2 FNYEAQ.